This TCR beta chain is drawn from a study of cytomegalovirus exposure and HLA in healthy donors. Whole-study findings and limits: Owing to their indistinguishability, certain V segments, notably TRBV6-2 and TRBV6-3, were excluded.

V gave up 6 bases and J gave up 1 base, with 13 bases separating them. The V gene's germline CDR1 is MNHNY and CDR2 SVGAGI (reference sequence). The CDR3 consists of 14 residues. PCR primers comprised 60 Vbeta and 13 Jbeta primers. The protocol was immunoSEQ multiplex PCR, while the TCRdb copy is restricted to in-frame clones and leaves out a portion. The sample lists roughly 67,000 clones; about 71% were seen once. Unrecorded immune exposure was likely among donors, who were nominally healthy when sampled. Comments on this clone: Its specificity is not known.

The receptor was derived from a man between 60 and 70 years old in good health and CMV-seropositive. The chain joins TRBV6-6 to TRBJ2-7; tentatively, D is TRBD1 (6 bases). Sequencing was performed on PBMCs. The chain's CDR3 is CASSAGTRSYEQYF. The CDR3 bases are TGTGCCAGCAGCGCCGGGACAAGATCCTACGAGCAGTACTTC.